This passage covers 27 T cell receptor beta chains from one sample sequenced in a study of cytomegalovirus exposure and HLA in healthy donors. The study ran its PCR with 60 Vbeta and 13 Jbeta primers. Some clones are missing from TCRdb's copy, which holds only in-frame ones; the method was immunoSEQ multiplex PCR. The repertoire includes some 170,000 clones, about 81% of them detected once, and approximately 2% sits in the top ten. The sequencing sample was made of PBMCs. The receptors shown here come from a young woman in good health and CMV-seronegative.

V gene TRBV19 combines with J gene TRBJ1-1; perhaps TRBD1 as D (6 bases). Looked up from germline, CDR1 is LNHDA and CDR2 is SQIVND (reference sequence). V shed 4 bases and J shed 1 base, with 13 bases lying between them. The CDR3 totals 15 residues. The CDR3 is CASSTPGGGNTEAFF. The CDR3 DNA reads as TGTGCCAGTAGTACCCCGGGGGGCGGGAACACTGAAGCTTTCTTT.

The chain uses TRBV9 and TRBJ2-1; D might be TRBD2 (5 bases). Trimming stripped 3 bases from V and 7 bases from J, with 20 bases between. Germline lookup yields CDR1 SGDLS and CDR2 YYNGEE. The CDR3 extends over 16 amino acids. The CDR3 loop is CASSGRYPGMGNEQFF. CDR3 sequence (DNA): TGTGCCAGCAGCGGACGCTATCCCGGGATGGGGAATGAGCAGTTCTTC.

The genes are TRBV19 and TRBJ2-1; 8 bases fit TRBD1. CDR3 length: 15 amino acids. The germline V gene has CDR1 LNHDA and CDR2 SQIVND (reference sequence). V shed 0 bases, J shed 2 bases, and the junction held 0 bases outside the gene matches. CDR3 protein: CASSIDRGPYNEQFF. Written as DNA, the CDR3 is TGTGCCAGTAGTATAGACAGGGGGCCCTACAATGAGCAGTTCTTC.

V gene TRBV5-1 combines with J gene TRBJ2-7, with TRBD2 as a possible D gene (6 bases). CDR3 length: 17 amino acids. Germline values: CDR1 SGHRS, CDR2 YFSETQ. Trimming stripped 1 base from V and 4 bases from J, with 21 bases between. The DNA for the CDR3 is TGCGCCAGCAGCTTGAAGGGGTCAGGAGGGATCGGTTACGAGCAGTACTTC. It codes for CASSLKGSGGIGYEQYF.

This sequence joins TRBV10-3 and TRBJ1-5, with TRBD1 matching 9 bases. The junction had 9 bases not matched to a gene; V was cut back by 2 bases and J by 4 bases. Germline values: CDR1 ENHRY, CDR2 SYGVKD. This CDR3 comprises 17 residues. The CDR3, as DNA: TGTGCCATCAGTGAGCCAAGGACAGGGGCGATGAATCAGCCCCAGCATTTT. Residues: CAISEPRTGAMNQPQHF.

V is TRBV5-4 and J is TRBJ2-3, with D possibly being TRBD1 (6 bases). The CDR3 extends over 15 amino acids. V lost 4 bases to trimming and J lost 0 bases, with 12 bases between them. Germline assignment: CDR1 SGHNT and CDR2 YYREEE (reference sequence). Here the CDR3 reads CASSLPQGSTDTQYF. The CDR3 nucleotides read TGTGCCAGCAGCCTGCCCCAGGGGAGCACAGATACGCAGTATTTT. The whole variable domain, remainder taken from reference TRBV5-4 and TRBJ2-3, is ETGVTQSPTHLIKTRGQQVTLRCSSQSGHNTVSWYQQALGQGPQFIFQYYREEENGRGNFPPRFSGLQFPNYSSELNVNALELDDSALYLCASSLPQGSTDTQYFGPGTRLTVL.

J is TRBJ2-1 and V is TRBV5-1, with a weak D call TRBD2 (5 bases). The CDR3 consists of 16 residues. V was cut by 0 bases and J by 0 bases, with 10 bases left in between. Germline assignment: CDR1 SGHRS and CDR2 YFSETQ. CDR3 sequence: CASSLDLAGSYNEQFF. CDR3 nucleotide sequence: TGCGCCAGCAGCTTGGATTTGGCGGGCTCCTACAATGAGCAGTTCTTC.

This clone was detected a few times. The chain employs TRBV6-5 and TRBJ1-4; D possibly corresponds to TRBD1 (6 bases). Germline CDR1 is MNHEY and CDR2 is SVGAGI. The V and J ends lost 5 bases and 7 bases respectively, with 14 bases between them. There are 14 residues in the CDR3. This CDR3 is CASSAGARGEKLFF. Written as DNA, the CDR3 is TGTGCCAGCAGTGCGGGGGCTCGGGGTGAAAAACTGTTTTTT.

The rearrangement uses TRBV4-1 and TRBJ1-4; D unresolved. This CDR3 has 16 amino acids. Per germline, CDR1 MGHRA and CDR2 YSYEKL. V lost 1 base and J lost 4, with 13 bases in between. The CDR3 coding sequence is TGCGCCAGCAGCCAAGGAACGGGGTCGAATAATGAAAAACTGTTTTTT. This encodes CASSQGTGSNNEKLFF.

V is TRBV28 and J is TRBJ1-2; tentative D call: TRBD1 (6 bases). Per the germline V gene, CDR1 is MDHEN and CDR2 is SYDVKM. V lost 8 bases, J lost 3 bases, and 10 bases lay in between. The CDR3 spans 12 residues. CDR3 amino acids: CASDSGDYGYTF. DNA of the CDR3: TGTGCCAGCGATTCAGGGGACTATGGCTACACCTTC.

The chain joins TRBV5-6 to TRBJ2-4; D might be TRBD2 (6 bases). Germline V gene sequence: CDR1 SGHDT, CDR2 YYEEEE. Trimming took 1 base from V and 0 from J, leaving 14 bases between them. The CDR3 runs 17 residues. CDR3 protein: CASSLWGGYLAKNIQYF. CDR3 nucleotides: TGTGCCAGCAGCTTGTGGGGAGGATACCTAGCCAAAAACATTCAGTACTTC.

V is TRBV5-1 and J is TRBJ2-5, with 7 bases aligning to TRBD1. V dropped 0 bases and J dropped 5; count of bases not matched to a gene: 4. The CDR3 has 14 amino acids. CDR1 and CDR2 (germline): SGHRS, YFSETQ. CDR3 nucleotide sequence: TGCGCCAGCAGCTTGGGGGACAGTTTCGAGACCCAGTACTTC. It encodes CASSLGDSFETQYF.

V and J are TRBV28 and TRBJ1-1; no clear D gene. The CDR3 runs 14 residues. V shed 9 bases and J shed 3 bases, with 17 bases lying between them. Germline V CDR1 and CDR2: MDHEN, SYDVKM. In nucleotides, the CDR3 is TGTGCCAGTTTTCGGCGCAGGAGGTACACTGAAGCTTTCTTT. This sequence encodes CASFRRRRYTEAFF.

The gene calls are TRBV5-4 and TRBJ2-5, with D possibly matching TRBD1 (7 bases). The CDR3 runs 15 residues. The germline V gene encodes CDR1 SGHNT and CDR2 YYREEE (reference sequence). V lost 4 bases and J lost 7, with 20 bases in between. The CDR3 protein is CASSQGGPTAGTQYF. The CDR3 DNA reads TGTGCCAGCAGCCAGGGGGGCCCGACGGCAGGGACCCAGTACTTC.

The sample holds one count of this clone. This chain uses TRBV5-1 with TRBJ1-4; D possibly corresponds to TRBD1 (5 bases). This CDR3 has 16 amino acids. Germline assignment: CDR1 SGHRS and CDR2 YFSETQ. V lost 4 bases, J lost 5 bases, and 18 bases lay in between. CDR3 loop: CASSPSDSLGNEKLFF. DNA of the CDR3: TGCGCCAGCAGCCCCTCCGACAGCCTGGGGAATGAAAAACTGTTTTTT.

J is TRBJ2-7 and V is TRBV7-2; TRBD2 matches at 13 bases. CDR3 length equals 18 residues. Germline CDR1 SGHTA, CDR2 FQGNSA. The ends lost 5 bases at V and 5 bases at J; junction bases unmatched: 15. This chain's CDR3 is CASSPPVLAGGTLDEQYF. In DNA, the CDR3 is TGTGCCAGCAGCCCCCCCGTACTAGCGGGGGGGACCCTGGACGAGCAGTACTTC.

The V gene is TRBV5-1, the J gene TRBJ1-4; D is unresolved. Germline V gives CDR1 SGHRS, CDR2 YFSETQ. There are 19 residues in the CDR3. V lost 9 bases and J lost 10, with 37 bases in between. CDR3 loop: CANPGSTAPMESKIPKLFF. The CDR3 region has the DNA TGCGCCAATCCTGGGAGTACTGCCCCTATGGAGTCTAAAATCCCAAAACTGTTTTTT.

J is TRBJ2-3 and V is TRBV9; D gene ambiguous. Germline CDR1 and CDR2: SGDLS and YYNGEE. The CDR3 is made up of 15 amino acids. V dropped 0 bases and J dropped 4 bases, with 12 bases sitting between them. The CDR3 reads CASSVAESPADTQYF. DNA for the CDR3: TGTGCCAGCAGCGTAGCGGAGTCCCCCGCAGATACGCAGTATTTT.

V gene TRBV11-1 combines with J gene TRBJ2-5; 12 nucleotides line up with TRBD2. V lost 3 bases and J lost 2; bases outside the gene matches: 7. This CDR3 has 17 amino acids. Germline V gene data show CDR1 as SGHAT and CDR2 as FQDESV (reference sequence). CDR3 in amino acids: CASSFSRTSGEQETQYF. In nucleotides, the CDR3 is TGTGCCAGCAGCTTCTCGCGGACTAGCGGGGAACAAGAGACCCAGTACTTC.

This clone was observed a few times. The V and J genes are TRBV4-1 and TRBJ1-2, with D uncertain. This CDR3 has 11 residues. V lost 4 bases and J lost 5, with 5 bases in between. CDR1 is MGHRA and CDR2 is YSYEKL in the germline V gene. The CDR3 here is CASSRGYGYTF. CDR3 bases: TGCGCCAGCAGCCGAGGGTATGGCTACACCTTC.

The chain recombines TRBV10-3 with TRBJ2-3; tentatively, D is TRBD2 (6 bases). This CDR3 region has 16 residues. The V and J ends lost 3 bases and 1 base respectively, with 14 bases between them. CDR1 ENHRY and CDR2 SYGVKD come from the germline V gene. The CDR3 coding sequence is TGTGCCATCAGTGACCATGGGCGGGGAGGCACAGATACGCAGTATTTT. It codes for CAISDHGRGGTDTQYF.

The chain couples TRBV29-1 to TRBJ2-7, with 8 bases lining up with TRBD1. Germline CDR1 is SQVTM and CDR2 is ANQGSEA. This CDR3 is 13 amino acids long. After removal of 5 bases from V and 1 base from J, the junction contained 4 bases not matched to a gene. The CDR3 here is CSVRDRSSYEQYF. Here the CDR3 DNA reads TGCAGCGTTAGGGACAGGTCGTCCTACGAGCAGTACTTC.

J is TRBJ2-5 and V is TRBV4-1; 9 nucleotides agree with TRBD1. Germline V gives CDR1 MGHRA, CDR2 YSYEKL. The CDR3 consists of 15 residues. J gave up 4 bases and V 3 bases, and 6 bases lay outside the gene matches. The CDR3 loop reads CASSHLGQGRETQYF. The DNA of the CDR3 is TGCGCCAGCAGCCACCTGGGACAGGGAAGAGAGACCCAGTACTTC.

This clone was detected only once. The sample contains more than one DNA sequence encoding this CDR3. The chain joins TRBV2 to TRBJ2-5, with D maybe TRBD1 (5 bases). Germline CDR1 and CDR2: SNHLY and FYNNEI. CDR3 size: 14 residues. V was pared by 7 bases and J by 2 bases, with 14 bases between. CDR3 DNA sequence: TGTGCCAGCACGATGGGGCAGCTACAAGAGACCCAGTACTTC. Translated: CASTMGQLQETQYF. The full variable domain, its missing parts supplied by reference TRBV2 and TRBJ2-5, is EPEVTQTPSHQVTQMGQEVILRCVPISNHLYFYWYRQILGQKVEFLVSFYNNEISEKSEIFDDQFSVERPDGSNFTLKIRSTKLEDSAMYFCASTMGQLQETQYFGPGTRLLVL.

This clone has just one count. The chain carries TRBV9 and TRBJ2-1, with TRBD2 matching 7 bases. This CDR3 is 12 amino acids long. J was trimmed by 11 bases and V by 0 bases; bases with no gene match: 2. CDR1 is SGDLS and CDR2 is YYNGEE in the germline V gene. Here the CDR3 DNA reads TGTGCCAGCAGCGTAGACGGGACTAAGCAGTTCTTC. It encodes CASSVDGTKQFF.

This clone was seen only a few times. The chain links TRBV7-2 to TRBJ1-6; D is undetermined. Looked up from germline, CDR1 is SGHTA and CDR2 is FQGNSA. V was clipped by 2 bases and J by 7 bases, with 6 bases between them. The CDR3 runs to 13 residues. The CDR3 DNA sequence: TGTGCCAGCAGCTTAACTGAGAATTCACCCCTCCACTTT. Protein sequence: CASSLTENSPLHF.

This sequence joins TRBV14 and TRBJ1-2, with 8 bases fitting TRBD1. CDR1 SGHDN and CDR2 FVKESK come from the germline V gene. V was pared by 8 bases and J by 8 bases, with 13 bases of the junction left unmatched. This CDR3 comprises 14 residues. The CDR3: CASHRAGGGGGYTF. DNA of the CDR3: TGTGCCAGCCATCGAGCAGGGGGCGGTGGCGGCTACACCTTC. The full variable domain, in which reference TRBV14 and TRBJ1-2 provide the parts outside the CDR3, is EAGVTQFPSHSVIEKGQTVTLRCDPISGHDNLYWYRRVMGKEIKFLLHFVKESKQDESGMPNNRFLAERTGGTYSTLKVQPAELEDSGVYFCASHRAGGGGGYTFGSGTRLTVV.